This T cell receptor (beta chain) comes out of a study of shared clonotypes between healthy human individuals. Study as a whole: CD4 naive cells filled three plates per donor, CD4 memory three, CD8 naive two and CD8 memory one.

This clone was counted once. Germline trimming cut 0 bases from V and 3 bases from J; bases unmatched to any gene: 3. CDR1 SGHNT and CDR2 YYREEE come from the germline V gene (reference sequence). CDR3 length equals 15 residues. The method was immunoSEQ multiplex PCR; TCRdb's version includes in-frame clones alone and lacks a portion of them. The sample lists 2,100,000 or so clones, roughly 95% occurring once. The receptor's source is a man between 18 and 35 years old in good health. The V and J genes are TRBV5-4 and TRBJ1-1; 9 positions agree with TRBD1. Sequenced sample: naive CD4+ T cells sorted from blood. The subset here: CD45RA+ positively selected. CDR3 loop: CASSLGDRADTEAFF. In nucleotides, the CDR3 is TGTGCCAGCAGCTTGGGGGACAGGGCTGACACTGAAGCTTTCTTT.